This T cell receptor (beta chain) was sequenced for a study of T-cell memory formation after mild COVID-19. In regard to this clonotype: Antigen unknown.

Regarding the study as a whole: Contracting clones from day 15 to 85 showed balanced CD4/CD8; later expanders favored CD4+. Contracting CD8+ clones were enriched in EMRA, CD4+ mainly in CM and EM.

The CDR3 is 18 amino acids. The trim removed 7 bases at V and 7 bases at J, leaving 20 bases unmatched. Germline CDR1 and CDR2: KGHDR and SFDVKD. TCRdb recomputed calls from the 5' RACE reads with MiXCR, one row per CDR3 protein. This sample has around 450,000 distinct CDR3 sequences; 20% to 30% occur once, and the top ten carry about 10%. Sequenced sample: PBMCs or a T cell subset sorted from them (not recorded which). The sequence was obtained from an adult woman who had mild COVID-19 (a few samples of this study predate the infection). Cell type and time point are not known. The V gene is TRBV24-1, the J gene TRBJ2-1; 8 bases are a match to TRBD2. The CDR3 here is CATSGAWGSGVDGNEQFF. CDR3 nucleotide sequence: TGTGCCACCAGCGGGGCTTGGGGTAGCGGGGTAGATGGAAATGAGCAGTTCTTC.